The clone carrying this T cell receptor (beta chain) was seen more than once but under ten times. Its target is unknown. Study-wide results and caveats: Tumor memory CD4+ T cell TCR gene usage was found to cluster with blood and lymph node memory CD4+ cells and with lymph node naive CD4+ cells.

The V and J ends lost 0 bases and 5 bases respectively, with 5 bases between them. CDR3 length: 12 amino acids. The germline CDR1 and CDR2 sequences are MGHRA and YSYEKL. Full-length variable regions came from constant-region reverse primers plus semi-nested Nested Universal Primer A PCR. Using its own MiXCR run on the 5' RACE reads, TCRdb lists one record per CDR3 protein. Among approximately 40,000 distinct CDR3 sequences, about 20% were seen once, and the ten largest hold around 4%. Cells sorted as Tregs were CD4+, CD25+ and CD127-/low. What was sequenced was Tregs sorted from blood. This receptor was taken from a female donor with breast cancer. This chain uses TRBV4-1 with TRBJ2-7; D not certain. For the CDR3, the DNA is TGCGCCAGCAGCCAAGACACCCACGAGCAGTACTTC. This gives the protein CASSQDTHEQYF.